This TCR beta chain was sequenced during a study of blood T cell repertoires in COVID-19. Study context: T cells, B-cell-depleted T cells, or PBMCs supplied cDNA or gDNA.

Assay: immunoSEQ multiplex PCR; the TCRdb copy retains only in-frame clones and omits some. This sample has 200,000 or so clones, with around 90% found just once. Per germline, CDR1 SGHTA and CDR2 FQGNSA. The CDR3 spans 15 residues. V lost 5 bases to trimming and J lost 0 bases, with 11 bases between them. The gene calls are TRBV7-2 and TRBJ1-5, with unresolved D. The sample consisted of peripheral blood. The sequence was obtained from a man aged 55 to 70 who had recovered from COVID-19. CDR3 nucleotide sequence: TGTGCCAGCAGCAACTATAAAAATAGCAATCAGCCCCAGCATTTT. Its translation is CASSNYKNSNQPQHF.